These T cell receptor beta chains were read from a single sample in a study of neurological immune-mediated disorders. TCRdb re-called the 5' RACE reads through MiXCR, storing one row per CDR3 protein. The sample has tens of thousands of distinct CDR3 sequences, about 9.3% seen once. What was sequenced was PBMCs. Every receptor here comes from a woman in her twenties or thirties with HTLV-1-associated myelopathy (HAM/TSP). Both conserved end residues are part of each CDR3. The D gene is left open where the match is weak. Clone size is given for some rows only: seen once, a few or many times, or a class if the clone is expanded.

>TRBV5-5|-|TRBJ1-5|medium-sized
TGTGCCAGCAGCTTGCACACAAATCAGCCCCAGCATTTT
CASSLHTNQPQHF
>TRBV7-8|TRBD1|TRBJ2-7|few
TGTGCCAGCAGGCGAGCCGGGACAGGGGCCGAGCAGTACTTC
CASRRAGTGAEQYF
>TRBV7-9|TRBD1|TRBJ2-3|many
TGTGCCAGCAGCTTAGTCGGCGACAGGGATCAAGATACGCAGTATTTT
CASSLVGDRDQDTQYF
>TRBV6-1|-|TRBJ1-5|many
TGTGCCAGCAGTGAAGCGTTCACGGGAAATCAGCCCCAGCATTTT
CASSEAFTGNQPQHF
>TRBV20-1|TRBD2|TRBJ2-1|many
TGCAGTGCTCGACTCTTAGCGGGGGGCGCCCACAATGAGCAGTTCTTC
CSARLLAGGAHNEQFF
>TRBV20-1|TRBD2|TRBJ2-7|few
TGCAGTGCTAGCTTTACTAGCGGCAACGAGCAGTACTTC
CSASFTSGNEQYF
>TRBV6-1|-|TRBJ1-1|many
TGTGCCAGCAGTGATGCAGGGAGGACTGAAGCTTTCTTT
CASSDAGRTEAFF
>TRBV5-5|-|TRBJ1-2|-
TGTGCCAGCAGCCCACACGGAGGTTATGGCTACACCTTC
CASSPHGGYGYTF
>TRBV30|TRBD2|TRBJ2-5|many
TGTGCCTGGGGGAACCGGGAGGCCCAGTACTTC
CAWGNREAQYF
>TRBV5-1|-|TRBJ2-1|many
TGCGCCAGCAAACGGCTGGCGGGGGCATACAATGAGCAGTTCTTC
CASKRLAGAYNEQFF
>TRBV5-1|TRBD2|TRBJ2-1|many
TGCGCCAGCAGCCGCCTCCCTGCGGGGGGGTACAATGAGCAGTTCTTC
CASSRLPAGGYNEQFF
>TRBV5-1|TRBD1|TRBJ1-1|many
TGCGCCAGCAGTGAACAGGGGTTGAACACTGAAGCTTTCTTT
CASSEQGLNTEAFF
>TRBV4-2|TRBD1|TRBJ2-7|many
TGTGCCAGCAGCCAAGCGACAGGGAGTGAGCAGTACTTC
CASSQATGSEQYF
>TRBV19|-|TRBJ1-4|many
TGTGCCAGTAGGAAGGGCCTTGCAACTAATGAAAAACTGTTTTTT
CASRKGLATNEKLFF
>TRBV5-1|-|TRBJ2-2|many
TGCGCCAGCAGTCCAAACATCGGAGGGACCGGGGAGCTGTTTTTT
CASSPNIGGTGELFF
>TRBV7-8|-|TRBJ1-1|many
TGTGCCAGCAGCTCCAACAGGGACGCCCTGGGGGCTTTCTTT
CASSSNRDALGAFF
>TRBV20-1|TRBD2|TRBJ2-1|many
TGCAGTGCTAGAGTGCTCGGGGGGAGCTCCTACAATGAGCAGTTCTTC
CSARVLGGSSYNEQFF
>TRBV7-9|-|TRBJ2-2|-
TGTGCCAGCAGCTTCCGGACTATCGGGTGCCCGAACACCGGGGAGCTGTTTTTT
CASSFRTIGCPNTGELFF
>TRBV24-1|TRBD1|TRBJ2-5|-
TGTGCCACCAGTGATCCCGGGACAGGGAGAGAGACCCAGTACTTC
CATSDPGTGRETQYF
>TRBV6-5|-|TRBJ1-2|many
TGTGCCAGCAGTTACTCGAGGAACAACGGCTATGGCTACACCTTC
CASSYSRNNGYGYTF
>TRBV6-5|-|TRBJ1-6|many
TGTGCCAGCAGTTACTGGGGGGGCAGGACTCTGTCACCCCTCCACTTT
CASSYWGGRTLSPLHF
>TRBV20-1|-|TRBJ2-7|many
TGCAGTGCTAGAGATGACTCCCACAGAGAGCAGTACTTC
CSARDDSHREQYF
>TRBV20-1|TRBD2|TRBJ2-2|many
TGCAGTGCTAAGACTCGCGGGGGTTCCGGCACCGGGGAGCTGTTTTTT
CSAKTRGGSGTGELFF
>TRBV7-9|-|TRBJ2-1|many
TGTGCCAGCAGCTTAAAGGGTGATGGGCGTGAGCAGTTCTTC
CASSLKGDGREQFF
>TRBV7-9|TRBD2|TRBJ2-3|few
TGTGCCAGCAGCCCATTAGGGGGACTAGCGGAATCAGATACGCAGTATTTT
CASSPLGGLAESDTQYF
>TRBV20-1|-|TRBJ1-1|-
TGCAGTGCTAACGAACAGGGTGCGAACAATGAAGATTTCTTT
CSANEQGANNEDFF
>TRBV20-1|TRBD1|TRBJ1-1|many
TGCAGTGCAATTCCCCGGGACAGAAACACTGAAGCTTTCTTT
CSAIPRDRNTEAFF
>TRBV5-6|-|TRBJ2-2|many
TGTGCCAGCAGCTTGACCCAGGGACACACCGGGGAGCTGTTTTTT
CASSLTQGHTGELFF